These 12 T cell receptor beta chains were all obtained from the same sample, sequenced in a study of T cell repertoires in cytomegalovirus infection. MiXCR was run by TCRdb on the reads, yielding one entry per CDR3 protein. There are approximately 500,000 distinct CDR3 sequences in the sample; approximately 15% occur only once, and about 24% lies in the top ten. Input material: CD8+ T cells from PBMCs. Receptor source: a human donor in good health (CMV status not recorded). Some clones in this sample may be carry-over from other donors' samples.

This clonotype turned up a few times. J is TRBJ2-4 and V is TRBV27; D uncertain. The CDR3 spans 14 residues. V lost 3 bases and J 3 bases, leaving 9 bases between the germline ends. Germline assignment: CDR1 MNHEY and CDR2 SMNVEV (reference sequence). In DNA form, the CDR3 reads TGTGCCAGCAGTTTCAAGAGTAACAAAAACATTCAGTACTTC. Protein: CASSFKSNKNIQYF.

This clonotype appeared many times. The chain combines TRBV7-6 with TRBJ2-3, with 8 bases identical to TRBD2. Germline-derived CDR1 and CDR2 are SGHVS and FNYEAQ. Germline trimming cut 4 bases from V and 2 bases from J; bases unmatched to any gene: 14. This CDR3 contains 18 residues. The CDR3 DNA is TGTGCCAGCAGCTCCCGGTTTGAGCGGGAGAGCAACACAGATACGCAGTATTTT. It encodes CASSSRFERESNTDTQYF.

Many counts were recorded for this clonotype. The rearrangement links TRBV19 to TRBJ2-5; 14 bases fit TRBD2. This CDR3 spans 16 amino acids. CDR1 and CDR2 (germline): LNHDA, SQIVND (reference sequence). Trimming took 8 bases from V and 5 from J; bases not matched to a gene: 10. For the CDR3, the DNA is TGTGCCAGTTCGGGACTAGCGGGGGTTCGGGTGGAGACCCAGTACTTC. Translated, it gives CASSGLAGVRVETQYF. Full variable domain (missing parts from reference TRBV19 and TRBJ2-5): DGGITQSPKYLFRKEGQNVTLSCEQNLNHDAMYWYRQDPGQGLRLIYYSQIVNDFQKGDIAEGYSVSREKKESFPLTVTSAQKNPTAFYLCASSGLAGVRVETQYFGPGTRLLVL.

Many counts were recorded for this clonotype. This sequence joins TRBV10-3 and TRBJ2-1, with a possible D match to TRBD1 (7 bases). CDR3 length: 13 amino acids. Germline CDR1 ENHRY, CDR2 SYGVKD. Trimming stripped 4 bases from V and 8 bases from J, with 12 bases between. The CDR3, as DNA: TGTGCCATCAGTGGAGGGGGCGGGGATGAGCAGTTCTTC. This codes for CAISGGGGDEQFF.

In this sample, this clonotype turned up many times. The DNA of the CDR3 is TGTGCCAGCAGCTTGGCCACTGCAACTAATGAAAAACTGTTTTTT. This translates into CASSLATATNEKLFF. The chain uses TRBV5-4 and TRBJ1-4, with D unclear. CDR1 SGHNT and CDR2 YYREEE come from the germline V gene (reference sequence). This CDR3 spans 15 amino acids. V gave up 0 bases and J gave up 0 bases, with 6 bases separating them.

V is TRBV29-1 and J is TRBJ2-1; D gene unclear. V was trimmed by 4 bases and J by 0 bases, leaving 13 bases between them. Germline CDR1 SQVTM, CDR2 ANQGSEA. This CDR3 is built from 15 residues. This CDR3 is CSVVGGWSSYNEQFF. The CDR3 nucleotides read TGCAGCGTTGTTGGTGGGTGGAGCTCCTACAATGAGCAGTTCTTC.

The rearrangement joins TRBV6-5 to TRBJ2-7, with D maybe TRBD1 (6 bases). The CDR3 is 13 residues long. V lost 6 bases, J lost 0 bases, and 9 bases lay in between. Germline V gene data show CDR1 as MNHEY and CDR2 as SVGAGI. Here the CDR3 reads CASRDRLSYEQYF. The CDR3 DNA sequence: TGTGCCAGCAGAGACAGGCTCTCCTACGAGCAGTACTTC.

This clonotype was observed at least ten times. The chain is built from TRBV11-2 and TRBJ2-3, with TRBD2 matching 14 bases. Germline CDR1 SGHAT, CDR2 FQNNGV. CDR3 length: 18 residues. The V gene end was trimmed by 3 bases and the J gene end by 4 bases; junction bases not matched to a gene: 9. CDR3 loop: CASSLGGTSGSEADTQYF. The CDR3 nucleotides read TGTGCCAGCAGCTTGGGGGGGACTAGCGGGAGCGAGGCAGATACGCAGTATTTT.

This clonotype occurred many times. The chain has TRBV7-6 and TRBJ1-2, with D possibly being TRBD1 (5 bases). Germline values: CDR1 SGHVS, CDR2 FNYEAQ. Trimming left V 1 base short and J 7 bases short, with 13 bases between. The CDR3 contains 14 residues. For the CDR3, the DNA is TGTGCCAGCAGCTTAGAGGACACGAGTCTTGGCTACACCTTC. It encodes CASSLEDTSLGYTF.

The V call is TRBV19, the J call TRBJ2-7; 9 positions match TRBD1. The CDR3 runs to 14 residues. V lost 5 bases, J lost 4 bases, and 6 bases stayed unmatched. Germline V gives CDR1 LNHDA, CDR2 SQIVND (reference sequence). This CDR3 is CASSHQQGAYEQYF. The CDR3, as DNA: TGTGCCAGTAGTCACCAACAGGGGGCTTACGAGCAGTACTTC.

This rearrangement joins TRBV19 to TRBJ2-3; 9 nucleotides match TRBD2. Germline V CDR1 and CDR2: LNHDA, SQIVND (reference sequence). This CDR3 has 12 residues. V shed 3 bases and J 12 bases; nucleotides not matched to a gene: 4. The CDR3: CASSIGAGGQYF. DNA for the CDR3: TGTGCCAGTAGTATCGGAGCGGGGGGACAGTATTTT.

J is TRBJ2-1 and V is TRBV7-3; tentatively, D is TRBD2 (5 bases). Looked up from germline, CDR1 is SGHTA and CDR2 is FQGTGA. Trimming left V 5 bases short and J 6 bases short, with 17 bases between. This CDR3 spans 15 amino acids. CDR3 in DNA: TGTGCCAGCAGCCCTACACTAGGTTCACCCAATGAGCAGTTCTTC. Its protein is CASSPTLGSPNEQFF.